The clone carrying this T cell receptor beta chain was seen a handful of times. Its antigen is currently unknown. The data were taken from a study of Ad26.COV2.S vaccination and SARS-CoV-2 variants. Study information: Trial arm assignment for the donor was COV1001 Ad26.COV2.S. Dosing was one shot or two shots 56 days apart.

As for treatment: 15 to 20 received Ad26.COV2.S at low or high dose, single or two shots; several received placebo; per-sample allocation not given. Sampling was done on day 63 after the first vaccine or placebo injection. Produced via immunoSEQ multiplex PCR; TCRdb's table is partial and in-frame only. Of around 400,000 clones listed, 75% to 90% are singletons. V lost 7 bases, J lost 2 bases, and 9 bases lay in between. This CDR3 comprises 13 residues. CDR1 SNHLY and CDR2 FYNNEI come from the germline V gene. Study observations and caveats: Ad26.COV2.S recipients had broader spike-specific TCRs (P = 0.0014). Reported findings describe substantial breadth in spike-specific CD8+ and CD4+ T cell responses following vaccination.

The chain employs TRBV2 and TRBJ1-3; D unclear. This specimen consisted of peripheral blood, obtained in a trial of Ad26.COV2.S vaccine versus placebo. This TCR was recovered from a person aged 18-60 years who received the Ad26.COV2.S COVID-19 vaccine or a placebo. This CDR3 is CASITTPGNTIYF. The DNA of the CDR3 is TGTGCCAGCATTACGACACCTGGAAACACCATATATTTT.